These 20 T cell receptor beta chains came from one sample sequenced in a study of vaccination and CD4 T cells after COVID-19. Which antigens these TCRs recognize remains unknown. The Oncomine TCR Beta short-read assay was applied to DNA of cultured CD4+ T cells. A single record per CDR3 protein comes from TCRdb applying MiXCR to the PCR reads. This sample has around 10,000 distinct CDR3 sequences, with about 54% found just once. Stated treatment: roughly 10-day PBMC culture with coronavirus spike peptide pools or control peptides (ViraFEST assay). Sequenced: CD4+ T cells from blood, cultured in vitro. These receptors all come from a human donor who had recovered from COVID-19.

The chain joins TRBV27 to TRBJ2-5; a weak D match, TRBD1 (5 bases). From germline, CDR1 is MNHEY and CDR2 SMNVEV (reference sequence). V lost 7 bases and J 4 bases, leaving 10 bases between the germline ends. The CDR3 spans 12 residues. For the CDR3, the DNA is TGTGCCAGCATCCACCAGGGAGAGACCCAGTACTTC. Its protein is CASIHQGETQYF.

The V and J genes are TRBV27 and TRBJ1-5; 7 bases are a match to TRBD1. The V gene end was trimmed by 5 bases and the J gene end by 6 bases; junction bases not matched to a gene: 4. The CDR3 consists of 13 residues. The V gene's germline CDR1 is MNHEY and CDR2 SMNVEV (reference sequence). CDR3 nucleotides: TGTGCCAGCAGTCCGACAGGGACTCAGCCCCAGCATTTT. This encodes CASSPTGTQPQHF.

This chain joins TRBV6-1 and TRBJ1-6; D perhaps matches TRBD1 (5 bases). V lost 7 bases, J lost 5 bases, and 12 bases lay in between. In germline, CDR1 is MNHNS, CDR2 SASEGT. The CDR3 is 14 amino acids. CDR3 amino acids: CASTQRRDNSPLHF. The CDR3 coding sequence is TGTGCCAGCACCCAGCGCAGGGATAATTCACCCCTCCACTTT.

This chain joins TRBV3-1 and TRBJ2-2, with TRBD2 matching over 8 bases. V lost 6 bases and J lost 0; bases outside the gene matches: 9. The CDR3 is 17 amino acids. Germline V gene sequence: CDR1 LGHDT, CDR2 YNNKEL (reference sequence). CDR3 DNA: TGTGCCAGCAGTCAGCCCCGACTAGCGTCGAACACCGGGGAGCTGTTTTTT. Translation gives CASSQPRLASNTGELFF.

V gene TRBV9 combines with J gene TRBJ2-5, with TRBD2 matching 8 bases. The CDR3 covers 14 residues. Germline V lookup: CDR1 SGDLS, CDR2 YYNGEE. After removal of 4 bases from V and 5 bases from J, the junction contained 7 bases not matched to a gene. The CDR3: CASSPRTSPETQYF. The CDR3 DNA reads as TGTGCCAGCAGCCCCCGGACTAGCCCTGAGACCCAGTACTTC.

The rearrangement links TRBV24-1 to TRBJ2-3; 7 bases line up with TRBD1. The J segment lost 0 bases and the V segment lost 6 bases, leaving 5 bases of the junction unmatched. The CDR3 sequence is 15 residues long. Germline loops: CDR1 KGHDR, CDR2 SFDVKD. CDR3 DNA: TGTGCCACCAGTCACCGGGACAGTAGCACAGATACGCAGTATTTT. It translates to CATSHRDSSTDTQYF.

With regard to this clonotype: A junction end diverges from the germline sequence, so it may reflect a read error. V and J are TRBV24-1 and TRBJ1-5; possibly TRBD1 for D (6 bases). The germline V gene has CDR1 KGHDR and CDR2 SFDVKD. CDR3 length: 16 residues. The CDR3 region is CATSSRDTDSNPPQHF. The DNA of the CDR3 is TGTGCCACCAGCTCAAGGGACACAGATAGCAATCCGCCCCAGCATTTT.

V usage is TRBV6-1 and J usage is TRBJ1-5, with 7 bases identical to TRBD1. From germline, CDR1 is MNHNS and CDR2 SASEGT. J gave up 7 bases and V 4 bases, and 10 bases lay outside the gene matches. The CDR3 contains 15 residues. CDR3 protein: CASSARQGPGQPQHF. Written as DNA, the CDR3 is TGTGCCAGCAGTGCCCGACAGGGCCCGGGGCAGCCCCAGCATTTT.

This rearrangement joins TRBV27 to TRBJ1-1; tentatively, D is TRBD1 (6 bases). CDR1 is MNHEY and CDR2 is SMNVEV in the germline V gene (reference sequence). The CDR3 runs to 14 residues. V was cut by 7 bases and J by 4 bases, with 16 bases left in between. CDR3 region: CASTIRWGLTEAFF. CDR3 in DNA: TGTGCCAGCACCATCCGCTGGGGGCTCACTGAAGCTTTCTTT.

The rearrangement uses TRBV9 and TRBJ1-2; D may be TRBD1 (5 bases). Germline V gene data show CDR1 as SGDLS and CDR2 as YYNGEE. Trimming took 0 bases from V and 4 from J, leaving 10 bases between them. This CDR3 has 14 residues. This CDR3 reads CASSVDGAGYGYTF. The CDR3, as DNA: TGTGCCAGCAGCGTAGACGGGGCAGGCTATGGCTACACCTTC.

In this sample, this clonotype turned up a few times. The rearrangement uses TRBV27 and TRBJ1-2, with a tentative D call TRBD1 (6 bases). This CDR3 is 15 amino acids long. Trimming took off 5 bases at V and 4 bases at J, with 17 bases between the two ends. Germline V gives CDR1 MNHEY, CDR2 SMNVEV (reference sequence). The CDR3 coding sequence is TGTGCCAGCAGTCCCTCGTCAGGGGCTAGCTATGGCTACACCTTC. Translation: CASSPSSGASYGYTF.

This clonotype is labeled as large (0.1 to 1%). This sequence joins TRBV20-1 and TRBJ1-2; no reliable D call. The V end was cut by 1 base, the J end by 2 bases, with 11 bases between. The germline CDR1 and CDR2 sequences are DFQATT and SNEGSKA (reference sequence). This CDR3 comprises 14 residues. The CDR3 DNA sequence: TGCAGTGCTAGAGGGACTGGAACAAACTATGGCTACACCTTC. It translates to CSARGTGTNYGYTF.

The rearrangement links TRBV12-5 to TRBJ2-7; D is unclear. V was pared by 1 base and J by 3 bases, with 1 base between. The CDR3 loop spans 11 amino acids. The germline gives CDR1 LGHNT, CDR2 FRNRAP. In nucleotides, the CDR3 is TGTGCTAGTGGTTTGGGCTACGAGCAGTACTTC. Translating it yields CASGLGYEQYF.

This clonotype was seen a single time. V and J are TRBV6-1 and TRBJ1-5, with TRBD1 as a possible D gene (6 bases). The CDR3 length is 15 residues. The germline V and J ends were trimmed by 4 bases and 1 base, with 11 bases remaining between them. Germline-derived CDR1 and CDR2 are MNHNS and SASEGT. The CDR3 reads CASSGGGVSNQPQHF. CDR3 DNA sequence: TGTGCCAGCAGTGGAGGGGGTGTGAGCAATCAGCCCCAGCATTTT.

This clonotype is a singleton in its sample. The genes are TRBV20-1 and TRBJ2-3; the D gene is possibly TRBD2 (6 bases). The CDR3 has 15 residues. CDR1 and CDR2 (germline): DFQATT, SNEGSKA (reference sequence). Trimming shortened V by 6 bases and J by 0 bases, and 16 bases separated the two germline ends. The CDR3 sequence: CSARSGETSTDTQYF. CDR3 bases: TGCAGTGCGAGATCGGGGGAAACTAGCACAGATACGCAGTATTTT.

The chain uses TRBV4-1 and TRBJ2-1, with 7 nucleotides matching TRBD2. Germline V gene sequence: CDR1 MGHRA, CDR2 YSYEKL. V shed 4 bases, J shed 10 bases, and the junction held 16 bases outside the gene matches. CDR3 length: 16 residues. CDR3 nucleotide sequence: TGCGCCAGCAGCCCAGTCCCATACGGCGGGGGATGGGAGCAGTTCTTC. This codes for CASSPVPYGGGWEQFF.

This clonotype has just a few counts. The V gene is TRBV20-1, the J gene TRBJ1-6; D is possibly TRBD1 (5 bases). Germline loops: CDR1 DFQATT, CDR2 SNEGSKA (reference sequence). The CDR3 runs 16 residues. Trimming cost V 0 bases and J 0 bases, with 9 bases left between them. CDR3 sequence reads: CSARDRGSSYNSPLHF. The CDR3 DNA reads as TGCAGTGCTAGAGATCGGGGGAGCTCCTATAATTCACCCCTCCACTTT.

This clonotype was detected only a few times. The chain recombines TRBV20-1 with TRBJ1-6; D is ambiguous. In germline, CDR1 is DFQATT, CDR2 SNEGSKA (reference sequence). This CDR3 has 14 residues. The germline V and J ends were trimmed by 0 bases and 6 bases, with 9 bases remaining between them. The CDR3: CSARDFRTNSPLHF. In nucleotides, the CDR3 is TGCAGTGCTAGAGATTTCAGGACTAATTCACCCCTCCACTTT.

This clonotype has a handful of counts. The chain combines TRBV11-1 with TRBJ2-5; D is unresolved. V was pared by 5 bases and J by 4 bases, with 17 bases between. The CDR3 runs 15 residues. Germline CDR1 and CDR2: SGHAT and FQDESV (reference sequence). This CDR3 is CASSQPKGGLETQYF. The CDR3 bases are TGTGCCAGCAGCCAACCAAAGGGCGGTTTAGAGACCCAGTACTTC.

V is TRBV5-1 and J is TRBJ1-2; the D is unclear. V was trimmed by 0 bases and J by 6 bases, leaving 15 bases between them. Germline V lookup: CDR1 SGHRS, CDR2 YFSETQ. The CDR3 extends over 15 amino acids. The CDR3 reads CASSLGTPNGDGYTF. CDR3 nucleotide sequence: TGCGCCAGCAGCTTGGGAACACCCAACGGAGATGGCTACACCTTC. Variable domain in full (rest from reference TRBV5-1 and TRBJ1-2): KAGVTQTPRYLIKTRGQQVTLSCSPISGHRSVSWYQQTPGQGLQFLFEYFSETQRNKGNFPGRFSGRQFSNSRSEMNVSTLELGDSALYLCASSLGTPNGDGYTFGSGTRLTVV.